The 20 T cell receptor beta chains below all came from one sample that was sequenced in a study of T cell repertoires in cytomegalovirus infection. These receptors have no identified antigens. MiXCR, run by TCRdb on the reads, gives a single entry per CDR3 protein. The data show some 46,000 distinct CDR3 sequences, around 21% seen once. The source was CD8+ T cells from cultured PBMCs, collected from culture after CMV antigen stimulation. The receptors derive from a human donor in good health (CMV status not recorded). Some clones in this sample may be carry-over from other donors' samples.

This clonotype showed up just a few times. The V gene is TRBV20-1, the J gene TRBJ1-2; 9 nucleotides match TRBD1. Trimming at V came to 6 bases and at J to 2 bases, leaving 4 bases not matched to a gene. This CDR3 region has 13 residues. CDR1 is DFQATT, CDR2 SNEGSKA, per germline (reference sequence). CDR3 DNA: TGCAGTGCCTCCGGACAGGGGAACTATGGCTACACCTTC. Translation: CSASGQGNYGYTF.

J is TRBJ2-7 and V is TRBV7-6; possibly TRBD2 for D (6 bases). Germline loops: CDR1 SGHVS, CDR2 FNYEAQ. The CDR3 runs 14 residues. V shed 5 bases and J shed 1 base, with 12 bases lying between them. This CDR3 is CASSPRTNSYEQYF. The CDR3 bases are TGTGCCAGCAGCCCCCGGACTAATTCCTACGAGCAGTACTTC.

This clonotype showed up many times. The rearrangement joins TRBV7-9 to TRBJ1-3, with 7 bases fitting TRBD1. The CDR3 sequence is 16 residues long. The J segment lost 0 bases and the V segment lost 2 bases, leaving 4 bases of the junction unmatched. The germline V gene has CDR1 SEHNR and CDR2 FQNEAQ (reference sequence). In DNA, the CDR3 is TGTGCCAGCAGCTTACGGGGACAGATCTCTGGAAACACCATATATTTT. This codes for CASSLRGQISGNTIYF.

The sample holds a few counts of this clonotype. The chain combines TRBV29-1 with TRBJ2-3; D is undetermined. Germline CDR1 is SQVTM and CDR2 is ANQGSEA. The CDR3 is 12 residues long. V lost 1 base and J 1 base, leaving 3 bases between the germline ends. CDR3 sequence (DNA): TGCAGCGTTGAAGTTGGCACAGATACGCAGTATTTT. Translating it yields CSVEVGTDTQYF.

This clonotype was recorded at least ten times. This chain joins TRBV6-1 and TRBJ1-1, with TRBD1 identical over 8 bases. Germline V CDR1 and CDR2: MNHNS, SASEGT. Germline trimming cut 10 bases from V and 1 base from J; bases unmatched to any gene: 2. CDR3 size: 12 residues. The CDR3 reads CATGTGNTEAFF. The CDR3 DNA reads TGTGCCACCGGGACAGGGAACACTGAAGCTTTCTTT.

This clonotype turned up a few times. V and J are TRBV12-3 or TRBV12-4 and TRBJ1-1, with D hard to call. V lost 1 base, J lost 8 bases, and 2 bases lay in between. This CDR3 is 10 amino acids long. The CDR3 bases are TGTGCCAGCAGTTTAGTGGAAGCTTTCTTT. Translated, it gives CASSLVEAFF.

This clonotype was detected ten times or more. The chain recombines TRBV7-2 with TRBJ2-7; 11 bases align to TRBD2. Trimming at V came to 3 bases and at J to 5 bases, leaving 6 bases not matched to a gene. Germline loops: CDR1 SGHTA, CDR2 FQGNSA. The CDR3 consists of 15 residues. The CDR3 spells CASSFVAGGRDEQYF. CDR3 sequence (DNA): TGTGCCAGCAGCTTCGTAGCGGGAGGGCGCGACGAGCAGTACTTC.

The chain employs TRBV30 and TRBJ2-3, with no clear D. V was pared by 5 bases and J by 4 bases, with 10 bases between. The CDR3 spans 12 residues. The germline V gene encodes CDR1 GTSNPN and CDR2 SVGIG (reference sequence). The CDR3 reads CAWSSQADTQYF. The CDR3 DNA reads TGTGCCTGGTCTAGTCAGGCAGATACGCAGTATTTT.

This clonotype occurred a few times. The chain carries TRBV27 and TRBJ2-5; D gene uncertain. CDR1 is MNHEY and CDR2 is SMNVEV in the germline V gene (reference sequence). The CDR3 runs 16 residues. Between the trimmed V and J ends, which lost 0 bases and 2 bases, there was a span of 13 bases. The CDR3 DNA reads as TGTGCCAGCAGTTTATCTTGGAGTAGCCAGCAAGAGACCCAGTACTTC. This gives the protein CASSLSWSSQQETQYF.

The chain carries TRBV6-6 and TRBJ1-6; weak D call: TRBD1 (6 bases). Germline V gene sequence: CDR1 MNHNY, CDR2 SVGAGI (reference sequence). The V end lost 0 bases, the J end lost 1 base, and 10 bases lay between the germline ends. The CDR3 extends over 17 amino acids. CDR3 in amino acids: CASSYSGQGSYNSPLHF. The CDR3 nucleotides are TGTGCCAGCAGTTACTCGGGGCAGGGGTCCTATAATTCACCCCTCCACTTT.

This clonotype was picked up a small number of times. The genes are TRBV27 and TRBJ1-1, with 7 bases matching TRBD1. From germline, CDR1 is MNHEY and CDR2 SMNVEV (reference sequence). This CDR3 is 14 amino acids long. The V and J ends lost 4 bases and 2 bases, in that order; junction bases with no gene match: 4. Here the CDR3 reads CASSSWDSNTEAFF. CDR3 DNA sequence: TGTGCCAGCAGTTCCTGGGACAGTAACACTGAAGCTTTCTTT.

This clonotype was observed a handful of times. The chain links TRBV27 to TRBJ2-3, with TRBD2 matching over 10 bases. The CDR3 spans 17 residues. Losses at the gene ends were 4 bases for V and 3 bases for J; bases not matched to a gene: 10. Germline CDR1 and CDR2: MNHEY and SMNVEV (reference sequence). CDR3: CASSSPSGGAWTDTQYF. Here the CDR3 DNA reads TGTGCCAGCAGTTCGCCGAGCGGGGGGGCCTGGACAGATACGCAGTATTTT.

This clonotype was counted many times. The chain joins TRBV6-2 or TRBV6-3 to TRBJ2-2, with TRBD2 identical over 7 bases. The CDR3 runs to 18 residues. J was trimmed by 1 base and V by 6 bases; bases with no gene match: 14. CDR1 is MNHEY and CDR2 is SVGEGT in the germline V gene. CDR3 in DNA: TGTGCCAGCAGGAAAAACGGCGGGAGATTGGAGAACACCGGGGAGCTGTTTTTT. Its protein is CASRKNGGRLENTGELFF.

There are many counts of this clonotype. CDR3 coding DNA: TGTGCCAGCATCAGTTCATTCCTAGGGACGGGAACAAGTGAAGCTTTCTTT. It yields the protein CASISSFLGTGTSEAFF. The J gene is TRBJ1-1, the V gene TRBV27, with TRBD1 as a possible D gene (5 bases). The germline gives CDR1 MNHEY, CDR2 SMNVEV (reference sequence). This CDR3 spans 17 amino acids. The V end lost 7 bases, the J end lost 7 bases, and 28 bases lay between the germline ends.

A few counts support this clonotype. The chain has TRBV7-9 and TRBJ2-3; tentative D call: TRBD2 (5 bases). Germline V gene sequence: CDR1 SEHNR, CDR2 FQNEAQ (reference sequence). The CDR3 consists of 13 residues. V lost 5 bases, J lost 1 base, and 7 bases lay in between. The CDR3, as DNA: TGTGCCAGCAGCCCCGGGGGCACAGATACGCAGTATTTT. Translating gives CASSPGGTDTQYF.

The V and J genes are TRBV11-2 and TRBJ2-1; 9 bases match TRBD2. This CDR3 comprises 17 residues. Germline V CDR1 and CDR2: SGHAT, FQNNGV. V shed 0 bases, J shed 2 bases, and the junction held 5 bases outside the gene matches. DNA for the CDR3: TGTGCCAGCAGCTTAGAGGTAGCGGGAGAGACCTACAATGAGCAGTTCTTC. Translation: CASSLEVAGETYNEQFF.

This clonotype was detected only a few times. V usage is TRBV30 and J usage is TRBJ2-3, with a possible D match to TRBD1 (5 bases). V was trimmed by 3 bases and J by 3 bases, leaving 13 bases between them. This CDR3 has 14 amino acids. Germline V lookup: CDR1 GTSNPN, CDR2 SVGIG (reference sequence). Written as DNA, the CDR3 is TGTGCCTGGAGGATCAGGGAATCGACAGATACGCAGTATTTT. It is translated as CAWRIRESTDTQYF.

This clonotype was observed at least ten times. The J gene is TRBJ2-7, the V gene TRBV7-2; a weak D match, TRBD1 (6 bases). Trimming shortened V by 5 bases and J by 2 bases, and 16 bases separated the two germline ends. CDR1 and CDR2 from the germline V gene are SGHTA and FQGNSA. The CDR3 is made up of 15 amino acids. The CDR3 DNA is TGTGCCAGCAGCACAGCAGGGGACGGTACCTACGAGCAGTACTTC. Translating it yields CASSTAGDGTYEQYF.

This clonotype was counted at least ten times. This sequence joins TRBV7-2 and TRBJ2-5; 12 bases map to TRBD2. The trim removed 1 base at V and 4 bases at J, leaving 4 bases unmatched. The CDR3 is made up of 16 amino acids. Per germline, CDR1 SGHTA and CDR2 FQGNSA. The CDR3, as DNA: TGTGCCAGCAGCTTAGAGCCTAGCGGGGGGGGAGAGACCCAGTACTTC. Protein product: CASSLEPSGGGETQYF.

This clonotype appeared many times. The V call is TRBV29-1, the J call TRBJ1-3; D is ambiguous. From germline, CDR1 is SQVTM and CDR2 ANQGSEA. The V and J ends lost 2 bases and 0 bases respectively, with 8 bases between them. This CDR3 has 14 residues. Here the CDR3 reads CSVESGLSGNTIYF. CDR3 DNA sequence: TGCAGCGTTGAATCAGGCCTCTCTGGAAACACCATATATTTT.